A single sample gave rise to the 24 T cell receptor beta chains below, sequenced in a study of cytomegalovirus exposure and HLA in healthy donors. The PCR employed 60 Vbeta primers together with 13 Jbeta primers. The table came from immunoSEQ multiplex PCR; TCRdb's copy has only in-frame clones and leaves some out. The sample has over 95,000 clones, 76% seen once; the top ten hold about 12%. The sequencing sample was made of PBMCs. Every receptor here comes from a woman aged 40 to 55 in good health and CMV-seropositive.

In this sample, this clone turned up a few times. The chain recombines TRBV7-9 with TRBJ2-1, with 9 bases identical to TRBD2. Losses at the gene ends were 3 bases for V and 0 bases for J; bases not matched to a gene: 6. The germline CDR1 and CDR2 sequences are SEHNR and FQNEAQ (reference sequence). The CDR3 runs to 17 residues. CDR3 in amino acids: CASSLTSGISSYNEQFF. The CDR3 bases are TGTGCCAGCAGCTTGACTAGCGGTATAAGCTCCTACAATGAGCAGTTCTTC.

The chain recombines TRBV7-2 with TRBJ2-1; D unclear. The germline V gene has CDR1 SGHTA and CDR2 FQGNSA. V lost 3 bases and J 1 base, leaving 7 bases between the germline ends. This CDR3 is built from 14 residues. CDR3 DNA sequence: TGTGCCAGCAGCTTGTCCTCTTCCTACAATGAGCAGTTCTTC. The encoded protein is CASSLSSSYNEQFF.

The gene calls are TRBV6-1 and TRBJ2-3; 9 nucleotides line up with TRBD1. V lost 8 bases to trimming and J lost 3 bases; unmatched junction nucleotides: 6. CDR1 and CDR2 (germline): MNHNS, SASEGT. The CDR3 is 14 amino acids. DNA for the CDR3: TGTGCCAGCGACCGGGACAGGGTAACAGATACGCAGTATTTT. Protein sequence: CASDRDRVTDTQYF.

The V and J genes are TRBV27 and TRBJ1-2, with no clear D. The CDR3 is 11 residues long. Germline CDR1 reads MNHEY; CDR2 reads SMNVEV (reference sequence). The ends were cut back, 10 bases at V and 8 bases at J, with 14 bases in the middle. In nucleotides, the CDR3 is TGTGCCACCGGTGCGGGTTGGGGCTACACCTTC. Protein product: CATGAGWGYTF.

The chain uses TRBV27 and TRBJ2-7; unclear D gene. The germline gives CDR1 MNHEY, CDR2 SMNVEV (reference sequence). This CDR3 has 11 residues. Trimming left V 4 bases short and J 3 bases short, with 4 bases between. The CDR3 is CASSSHYEQYF. The CDR3 nucleotides read TGTGCCAGCAGTTCCCACTACGAGCAGTACTTC.

This rearrangement joins TRBV15 to TRBJ2-3; 7 bases map to TRBD1. The trim removed 4 bases at V and 4 bases at J, leaving 11 bases unmatched. Looked up from germline, CDR1 is LNHNV and CDR2 is YYDKDF (reference sequence). There are 16 residues in the CDR3. The CDR3 is CATSIDKGARADTQYF. The CDR3 nucleotides read TGTGCCACCAGCATCGACAAGGGGGCTAGGGCAGATACGCAGTATTTT.

The chain recombines TRBV25-1 with TRBJ1-2; 8 bases align to TRBD1. V dropped 7 bases and J dropped 4; count of bases not matched to a gene: 2. CDR1 is MGHDK, CDR2 SYGVNS, per germline. The CDR3 runs to 12 residues. Written as DNA, the CDR3 is TGTGCCAGCATGACAGGGGCCTATGGCTACACCTTC. Translation: CASMTGAYGYTF.

The CDR3 sequence: CASSLVASGAPYEQYF. The CDR3 nucleotides are TGTGCCAGCAGCTTAGTAGCTAGCGGGGCACCCTACGAGCAGTACTTC. The chain has TRBV7-2 and TRBJ2-7; 9 bases fit TRBD2. V lost 1 base, J lost 2 bases, and 6 bases stayed unmatched. This CDR3 spans 16 amino acids. CDR1 is SGHTA and CDR2 is FQGNSA in the germline V gene.

The chain uses TRBV6-6 and TRBJ1-5; D is ambiguous. The germline V gene has CDR1 MNHNY and CDR2 SVGAGI (reference sequence). This CDR3 is 15 amino acids long. Trimming stripped 4 bases from V and 0 bases from J, with 10 bases between. CDR3 sequence (DNA): TGTGCCAGCAGTTCAGGACTTTCTAGCAATCAGCCCCAGCATTTT. This codes for CASSSGLSSNQPQHF.

The rearrangement links TRBV2 to TRBJ1-5, with 7 bases aligning to TRBD1. The germline V gene has CDR1 SNHLY and CDR2 FYNNEI. The CDR3 has 14 amino acids. J was trimmed by 2 bases and V by 8 bases; bases with no gene match: 6. The CDR3 sequence is CASSGQKGNQPQHF. Here the CDR3 DNA reads TGTGCCAGCTCGGGACAGAAAGGCAATCAGCCCCAGCATTTT.

The gene calls are TRBV2 and TRBJ2-5; TRBD2 matches at 10 bases. V was pared by 0 bases and J by 4 bases, with 2 bases of the junction left unmatched. CDR1 and CDR2 (germline): SNHLY, FYNNEI. The CDR3 spans 15 residues. CDR3 in DNA: TGTGCCAGCAGTGAAGCTACTAGCGGGGTAGAGACCCAGTACTTC. It codes for CASSEATSGVETQYF.

This clone was detected once. The gene calls are TRBV2 and TRBJ2-2, with D unresolved. The CDR3 is made up of 13 amino acids. Trimming took 5 bases from V and 3 from J, leaving 7 bases between them. Germline V gene lookup returns CDR1 SNHLY and CDR2 FYNNEI. The CDR3 reads CASSPYYTGELFF. DNA for the CDR3: TGTGCCAGCAGTCCTTACTACACCGGGGAGCTGTTTTTT.

This chain joins TRBV9 and TRBJ2-1; 7 nucleotides align to TRBD2. This CDR3 contains 14 residues. The V gene's germline CDR1 is SGDLS and CDR2 YYNGEE. The V segment lost 2 bases and the J segment 8 bases; nucleotides outside the gene matches: 7. The CDR3 DNA reads as TGTGCCAGCAGCGTTGGGACTACCAAGGATGAGCAGTTCTTC. Encoded protein: CASSVGTTKDEQFF.

J is TRBJ2-2 and V is TRBV6-1, with D hard to call. Trimming left V 7 bases short and J 3 bases short, with 15 bases between. The V gene's germline CDR1 is MNHNS and CDR2 SASEGT. The CDR3 covers 15 residues. As DNA, the CDR3 is TGTGCCAGCATTGGGTACGCAGGTTACACCGGGGAGCTGTTTTTT. Translated, it gives CASIGYAGYTGELFF.

The chain combines TRBV2 with TRBJ1-5; weak D call: TRBD1 (5 bases). Germline-derived CDR1 and CDR2 are SNHLY and FYNNEI. The CDR3 spans 15 residues. The V gene lost 4 bases and the J gene lost 0 bases, with 10 bases spanning the gap. This chain's CDR3 is CASSVKGISNQPQHF. The DNA of the CDR3 is TGTGCCAGCAGTGTCAAGGGGATTAGCAATCAGCCCCAGCATTTT.

This chain connects TRBV9 to TRBJ2-5; a weak D match, TRBD2 (6 bases). The CDR3 extends over 15 amino acids. The V and J ends lost 6 bases and 3 bases respectively, with 18 bases between them. Germline values: CDR1 SGDLS, CDR2 YYNGEE. CDR3 region: CASTKGGQQKETQYF. The CDR3 nucleotides read TGTGCCAGCACAAAGGGAGGCCAACAAAAAGAGACCCAGTACTTC.

The chain links TRBV27 to TRBJ1-6; D call uncertain. Trimming removed 3 bases from V and 11 bases from J, with 8 bases in between. The CDR3 sequence is 12 residues long. The germline V gene encodes CDR1 MNHEY and CDR2 SMNVEV (reference sequence). The CDR3 region is CASSLGRPPLHF. The CDR3 region has the DNA TGTGCCAGCAGTTTGGGGAGGCCACCCCTCCACTTT.

The chain has TRBV5-1 and TRBJ1-4; D unclear. In germline, CDR1 is SGHRS, CDR2 YFSETQ. This CDR3 comprises 13 residues. With 4 bases removed from V and 8 bases from J, the gap between germline ends came to 12 bases. CDR3 bases: TGCGCCAGCAGCCCGCGGCCCTCCGAAAAACTGTTTTTT. It codes for CASSPRPSEKLFF.

The rearrangement joins TRBV7-9 to TRBJ2-7, with D perhaps matching TRBD2 (5 bases). This CDR3 has 15 residues. Trimming removed 3 bases from V and 3 bases from J, with 15 bases in between. Looked up from germline, CDR1 is SEHNR and CDR2 is FQNEAQ (reference sequence). CDR3 region: CASSFSGIPGYEQYF. The CDR3 bases are TGTGCCAGCAGCTTCTCGGGGATACCCGGCTACGAGCAGTACTTC.

The V and J genes are TRBV30 and TRBJ1-6, with D maybe TRBD1 (6 bases). V lost 3 bases and J lost 9, with 15 bases in between. Germline CDR1 and CDR2: GTSNPN and SVGIG (reference sequence). This CDR3 contains 14 residues. The CDR3 sequence: CAWREYREGSPLHF. CDR3 nucleotide sequence: TGTGCCTGGAGGGAATACAGGGAAGGTTCACCCCTCCACTTT.

The rearrangement uses TRBV6-1 and TRBJ1-2, with D possibly TRBD1 on 6 matching bases. CDR1 and CDR2 from the germline V gene are MNHNS and SASEGT. V was trimmed by 2 bases and J by 4 bases, leaving 11 bases between them. This CDR3 comprises 14 residues. The CDR3 DNA reads as TGTGCCAGCAGTGAACCCAGGGGCACCTATGGCTACACCTTC. Translation gives CASSEPRGTYGYTF.

This chain uses TRBV2 with TRBJ1-5, with 7 bases matching TRBD1. Trimming removed 6 bases from V and 4 bases from J; junction bases left unmatched: 15. Germline V CDR1 and CDR2: SNHLY, FYNNEI. The CDR3 consists of 17 residues. The CDR3 sequence: CASSGTERTGGNQPQHF. Here the CDR3 DNA reads TGTGCCAGCAGCGGGACAGAAAGGACGGGCGGAAATCAGCCCCAGCATTTT. The whole variable domain, remainder taken from reference TRBV2 and TRBJ1-5, is EPEVTQTPSHQVTQMGQEVILRCVPISNHLYFYWYRQILGQKVEFLVSFYNNEISEKSEIFDDQFSVERPDGSNFTLKIRSTKLEDSAMYFCASSGTERTGGNQPQHFGDGTRLSIL.

The rearrangement links TRBV18 to TRBJ2-3; D might be TRBD1 (6 bases). Trimming took 4 bases from V and 3 from J, leaving 32 bases between them. From germline, CDR1 is KGHSH and CDR2 LQKENI. The CDR3 runs 21 residues. CDR3 region: CASSLNRGAQPGQGGTDTQYF. The CDR3 DNA follows: TGTGCCAGCTCACTCAATCGTGGGGCCCAACCGGGACAAGGTGGAACAGATACGCAGTATTTT.

This clone was seen once. The CDR3 here is CASSISNTEAFF. CDR3 nucleotides: TGTGCCAGTAGTATTTCTAACACTGAAGCTTTCTTT. This chain uses TRBV19 with TRBJ1-1; D remains ambiguous. Germline-derived CDR1 and CDR2 are LNHDA and SQIVND (reference sequence). V gave up 3 bases and J gave up 2 bases, with 4 bases separating them. The length of the CDR3 is 12 residues.